Listed below are T cell receptor beta chains from one sample, sequenced in a study of T cells after yellow fever vaccination. MiXCR was run by TCRdb on the 5' RACE reads, yielding one entry per CDR3 protein. The repertoire has about 170,000 distinct CDR3 sequences, 11% of them found once; the top ten carry 36%. The source material was CD8+ T cells sorted from PBMCs, sampled 15 days after the yellow fever booster vaccination. The receptors shown here come from a young man who received the YFV17D yellow fever vaccine. Each CDR3 is given with its conserved first and last residue. Each record gives: CDR3 protein, CDR3 DNA, V gene, clone size, D gene, J gene. The D gene is left open where the match is weak. A row's size may be missing; if present it is once, few, many or a size class.

CASSHQWNQPQHF,TGTGCCAGCAGTCATCAGTGGAATCAGCCCCAGCATTTT,TRBV12-3/TRBV12-4,-,-,TRBJ1-5
CASSVWEAANQPQHF,TGTGCCAGCAGTGTCTGGGAGGCGGCAAATCAGCCCCAGCATTTT,TRBV6-1,few,-,TRBJ1-5
CAISVSGAGAEAFF,TGTGCCATCAGTGTGTCAGGGGCTGGGGCTGAAGCTTTCTTT,TRBV10-3,-,-,TRBJ1-1
CASSRETGMVASEQYF,TGTGCCAGCTCACGGGAGACAGGGATGGTGGCTAGCGAGCAGTACTTC,TRBV18,-,TRBD1,TRBJ2-7
CASSPRQGNQPQHF,TGTGCCAGCAGTCCCCGACAGGGCAATCAGCCCCAGCATTTT,TRBV27,-,-,TRBJ1-5
CATPWQDLYGYTF,TGTGCCACCCCATGGCAGGATTTATATGGCTACACCTTC,TRBV2,-,-,TRBJ1-2
CASSLSGKGYTF,TGTGCCAGCAGTCTCAGCGGCAAGGGCTACACCTTC,TRBV6-2/TRBV6-3,few,-,TRBJ1-2
CASSFGGMGVGSYNEQFF,TGTGCCAGCAGCTTCGGGGGGATGGGTGTAGGGTCCTACAATGAGCAGTTCTTC,TRBV7-3,few,TRBD2,TRBJ2-1
CASSMPGRPGGEKLFF,TGTGCCAGCAGCATGCCCGGGCGTCCAGGTGGTGAAAAACTGTTTTTT,TRBV11-2,-,-,TRBJ1-4
CASSGRPLGEQFF,TGTGCCAGCAGTGGGAGACCGCTTGGTGAGCAGTTCTTC,TRBV25-1,-,-,TRBJ2-1
CSAELGRNEKLFF,TGCAGCGCCGAACTCGGACGGAATGAAAAACTGTTTTTT,TRBV29-1,-,-,TRBJ1-4
CSASGGAQNGELFF,TGCAGTGCTAGCGGGGGGGCTCAAAACGGGGAGCTGTTTTTT,TRBV20-1,few,TRBD2,TRBJ2-2
CSVEDPTTDNEQFF,TGCAGCGTTGAAGACCCCACAACCGACAATGAGCAGTTCTTC,TRBV29-1,-,-,TRBJ2-1
CASSYSNRAPQFF,TGTGCCAGCAGTTACTCGAATAGGGCGCCGCAGTTCTTC,TRBV6-2/TRBV6-3,-,-,TRBJ2-1
CASSQGHIQYF,TGCGCCAGCAGCCAAGGACACATTCAGTACTTC,TRBV4-3,few,-,TRBJ2-4
CASSSTRQAKNIQYF,TGTGCCAGCAGTTCTACTAGGCAAGCCAAAAACATTCAGTACTTC,TRBV7-9,-,-,TRBJ2-4
CASSWTSGYNEQFF,TGTGCCAGCAGTTGGACTAGCGGTTACAATGAGCAGTTCTTC,TRBV6-2/TRBV6-3,few,TRBD2,TRBJ2-1
CASSWTGYNEQFF,TGTGCCAGCAGTTGGACAGGCTACAATGAGCAGTTCTTC,TRBV12-3/TRBV12-4,few,TRBD1,TRBJ2-1
CASSQALFTGELFF,TGCGCCAGCAGCCAAGCCCTTTTCACCGGGGAGCTGTTTTTT,TRBV4-1,-,-,TRBJ2-2
CASSYRAYEQYF,TGTGCCAGCAGTTACAGGGCCTACGAGCAGTACTTC,TRBV6-6,-,-,TRBJ2-7
CASSEYIGGAGGYTF,TGTGCCAGCAGTGAATACATCGGGGGCGCGGGCGGCTACACCTTC,TRBV25-1,many,-,TRBJ1-2
CATSSRGGDEQYF,TGTGCCACCAGTAGTCGAGGGGGCGACGAGCAGTACTTC,TRBV24-1,few,TRBD1,TRBJ2-7
CASSEFYHRNEQFF,TGTGCCAGCAGCGAATTCTACCACCGAAATGAGCAGTTCTTC,TRBV21-1,-,-,TRBJ2-1
CASSYRGQGSYGYTF,TGTGCCAGCAGTTACCGAGGACAGGGATCATATGGCTACACCTTC,TRBV6-5,-,TRBD1,TRBJ1-2
CASSYGTNYEQYF,TGTGCCAGCAGTTACGGAACGAACTACGAGCAGTACTTC,TRBV6-2/TRBV6-3,-,-,TRBJ2-7
CASSYPGGPDGELFF,TGTGCCAGCAGTTACCCGGGGGGGCCGGACGGGGAGCTGTTTTTT,TRBV6-5,few,TRBD2,TRBJ2-2
CASSLGPGDIFF,TGTGCCAGCAGCTTAGGACCCGGGGATATTTTCTTT,TRBV5-4,few,-,TRBJ1-1
CASSYPRQGVYSNQPQHF,TGTGCCAGCAGTTACCCCAGACAGGGGGTCTATAGCAATCAGCCCCAGCATTTT,TRBV6-2/TRBV6-3,few,TRBD1,TRBJ1-5
CASSFLGTSGTFF,TGTGCCAGCAGTTTCCTGGGGACGTCCGGTACTTTCTTT,TRBV6-2/TRBV6-3,-,-,TRBJ1-1
CASSHLGSYEQYF,TGTGCCAGCAGCCACCTGGGCTCCTACGAGCAGTACTTC,TRBV14,few,-,TRBJ2-7
CATSSGVRRDEQYF,TGTGCCACCAGCAGCGGAGTAAGGAGGGACGAGCAGTACTTC,TRBV15,-,-,TRBJ2-7
CASSILRAEATDTQYF,TGTGCCAGTAGTATCCTGAGGGCCGAGGCCACAGATACGCAGTATTTT,TRBV19,few,-,TRBJ2-3
CASSWGLGGEQFF,TGTGCCAGCAGCTGGGGACTAGGGGGTGAGCAGTTCTTC,TRBV12-3/TRBV12-4,-,TRBD2,TRBJ2-1
CASRGGLAVYNEQFF,TGTGCCAGCAGGGGTGGACTAGCGGTTTACAATGAGCAGTTCTTC,TRBV27,-,TRBD2,TRBJ2-1
CASSPGLIFYEQYF,TGCGCCAGCAGCCCGGGACTTATTTTCTACGAGCAGTACTTC,TRBV5-1,many,-,TRBJ2-7
CSVEDFREQETQYF,TGCAGCGTTGAAGATTTCAGAGAGCAAGAGACCCAGTACTTC,TRBV29-1,few,-,TRBJ2-5
CASSPSIAGFPDTQYF,TGCGCCAGCAGCCCCAGTATAGCGGGGTTCCCAGATACGCAGTATTTT,TRBV5-1,many,TRBD2,TRBJ2-3
CASSYSQQGSGNTIYF,TGTGCCAGCAGTTACTCGCAGCAGGGCTCTGGAAACACCATATATTTT,TRBV6-5,-,-,TRBJ1-3
CASSRRFGAGDSYNEQFF,TGTGCCAGCAGCCGCCGATTTGGGGCGGGGGACTCCTACAATGAGCAGTTCTTC,TRBV21-1,-,-,TRBJ2-1
CATPPSDRPNTEAFF,TGTGCCACTCCCCCTTCTGACAGACCAAACACTGAAGCTTTCTTT,TRBV24-1,-,-,TRBJ1-1
CASSPDRGWSSYNEQFF,TGTGCCAGCTCACCGGACAGGGGCTGGAGCTCCTACAATGAGCAGTTCTTC,TRBV18,few,TRBD1,TRBJ2-1
CASSPGQGLSETQYF,TGTGCCAGCAGCCCCGGACAGGGATTGTCAGAGACCCAGTACTTC,TRBV3-1,-,TRBD1,TRBJ2-5
CASSPRRGGFSNQPQHF,TGTGCCAGCAGTCCCCGGAGAGGGGGCTTTAGCAATCAGCCCCAGCATTTT,TRBV12-3/TRBV12-4,-,TRBD1,TRBJ1-5
CSVVRPMSEAFF,TGCAGCGTTGTAAGGCCGATGAGTGAAGCTTTCTTT,TRBV29-1,-,-,TRBJ1-1
CATSEGSDQETQYF,TGTGCCACCAGTGAAGGAAGCGACCAAGAGACCCAGTACTTC,TRBV24-1,-,-,TRBJ2-5
CASSQVPSETQYF,TGTGCCAGCAGCCAAGTTCCCTCTGAGACCCAGTACTTC,TRBV4-2,many,-,TRBJ2-5
CASSLQPGLLPYNEQFF,TGTGCCAGCAGCCTCCAACCGGGACTCTTACCTTACAATGAGCAGTTCTTC,TRBV4-2,few,-,TRBJ2-1
CASSSGTGIGDQETQYF,TGTGCCAGCAGTTCCGGGACAGGAATAGGGGACCAAGAGACCCAGTACTTC,TRBV27,few,TRBD1,TRBJ2-5
CASSQTGGWNIQYF,TGTGCCAGCAGCCAAACAGGGGGCTGGAACATTCAGTACTTC,TRBV6-2/TRBV6-3,-,TRBD1,TRBJ2-4